What follows are 21 T cell receptor beta chains derived from one specimen sequenced in a study of blood T cell repertoires in COVID-19. TCRdb keeps only in-frame clones here, not all; method: immunoSEQ multiplex PCR. The sample has a few hundred thousand clones; approximately 81% are singletons. The sequencing sample was made of PBMCs or T cells enriched from blood (not recorded which). These TCRs come from a man between 35 and 55 years old who had recovered from COVID-19.

The V gene is TRBV29-1, the J gene TRBJ2-1, with D possibly TRBD1 on 7 matching bases. There are 12 residues in the CDR3. V was pared by 7 bases and J by 6 bases, with 13 bases between. Germline CDR1 SQVTM, CDR2 ANQGSEA. The CDR3 DNA is TGCAGCGGGAGGGGGGACAGCAATGAGCAGTTCTTC. The encoded protein is CSGRGDSNEQFF.

This chain connects TRBV30 to TRBJ1-5; 7 bases map to TRBD1. CDR1 and CDR2 from the germline V gene are GTSNPN and SVGIG (reference sequence). The V and J ends lost 5 bases and 8 bases, in that order; junction bases with no gene match: 9. The CDR3 sequence is 13 residues long. The CDR3 DNA reads as TGTGCCTGGTCAGGGGGTTTATCGAAGCCCCAGCATTTT. It yields the protein CAWSGGLSKPQHF. Full variable domain (rest looked up from reference TRBV30 and TRBJ1-5): SQTIHQWPATLVQPVGSPLSLECTVEGTSNPNLYWYRQAAGRGLQLLFYSVGIGQISSEVPQNLSASRPQDRQFILSSKKLLLSDSGFYLCAWSGGLSKPQHFGDGTRLSIL.

The chain has TRBV7-3 and TRBJ1-2; no firm D call. The CDR3 loop spans 13 amino acids. CDR1 is SGHTA and CDR2 is FQGTGA in the germline V gene. Trimming removed 0 bases at V and 8 bases at J, with 10 bases between. DNA of the CDR3: TGTGCCAGCAGCTTAACTCCCGGGTCCGGCTACACCTTC. Translation: CASSLTPGSGYTF.

The chain employs TRBV6-6 and TRBJ2-3; D remains unclear. This CDR3 comprises 11 residues. CDR1 and CDR2 from the germline V gene are MNHNY and SVGAGI (reference sequence). V was clipped by 8 bases and J by 3 bases, with 6 bases between them. The CDR3 DNA reads TGTGCCAGCCGGAGAACAGATACGCAGTATTTT. Protein: CASRRTDTQYF.

The chain uses TRBV27 and TRBJ2-7; no firm D call. Looked up from germline, CDR1 is MNHEY and CDR2 is SMNVEV (reference sequence). Trimming took 2 bases from V and 1 from J, leaving 6 bases between them. The CDR3 consists of 13 residues. The DNA of the CDR3 is TGTGCCAGCAGTTTAACACAGTCCTACGAGCAGTACTTC. Protein sequence: CASSLTQSYEQYF.

This chain connects TRBV6-5 to TRBJ2-2; 7 bases match TRBD1. The germline gives CDR1 MNHEY, CDR2 SVGAGI. The CDR3 is 13 amino acids. V was pared by 6 bases and J by 6 bases, with 4 bases of the junction left unmatched. DNA of the CDR3: TGTGCCAGCAGGTGGACAGGATCCGGGGAGCTGTTTTTT. Its protein is CASRWTGSGELFF.

The J gene is TRBJ2-2, the V gene TRBV15, with TRBD2 matching over 12 bases. CDR3 length equals 16 residues. The V gene's germline CDR1 is LNHNV and CDR2 YYDKDF (reference sequence). V lost 5 bases to trimming and J lost 4 bases; unmatched junction nucleotides: 5. CDR3 bases: TGTGCCACCAGCGCTAGCGGGAGGGCCGCCACCGGGGAGCTGTTTTTT. It is translated as CATSASGRAATGELFF.

DNA of the CDR3: TGTGCCAGCAGCTTCAGGGGAGGCAATCAGCCCCAGCATTTT. The encoded protein is CASSFRGGNQPQHF. V gene TRBV5-6 combines with J gene TRBJ1-5, with D perhaps matching TRBD1 (6 bases). CDR1 SGHDT and CDR2 YYEEEE come from the germline V gene. This CDR3 is 14 amino acids long. Trimming stripped 2 bases from V and 2 bases from J, with 8 bases between.

CDR3 protein: CASTVSNQPQHF. CDR3 nucleotides: TGTGCCAGCACGGTTAGCAATCAGCCCCAGCATTTT. The J gene is TRBJ1-5, the V gene TRBV2; no reliable D call. Looked up from germline, CDR1 is SNHLY and CDR2 is FYNNEI. Trimming took 7 bases from V and 0 from J, leaving 4 bases between them. The CDR3 sequence is 12 residues long.

The chain couples TRBV11-2 to TRBJ1-6; TRBD1 is a possible D gene (6 bases). Trimming removed 2 bases at V and 7 bases at J, with 9 bases between. Germline assignment: CDR1 SGHAT and CDR2 FQNNGV. The CDR3 has 14 residues. The CDR3 nucleotides are TGTGCCAGCAGCTTAAGACAGGTGAATTCACCCCTCCACTTT. Protein: CASSLRQVNSPLHF.

The genes are TRBV19 and TRBJ1-5; TRBD1 might be the D (5 bases). V lost 7 bases and J lost 4, with 8 bases in between. Germline V gene lookup returns CDR1 LNHDA and CDR2 SQIVND (reference sequence). The CDR3 loop spans 12 amino acids. This CDR3 reads CASMQGNQPQHF. The CDR3 DNA follows: TGTGCCAGTATGCAGGGTAATCAGCCCCAGCATTTT.

The sample holds a few counts of this clone. The V call is TRBV5-6, the J call TRBJ1-2; D not certain. V was cut by 4 bases and J by 4 bases, with 17 bases left in between. Germline V gene data show CDR1 as SGHDT and CDR2 as YYEEEE. This CDR3 comprises 15 residues. CDR3 residues: CASSPIDTLSYGYTF. The CDR3 DNA follows: TGTGCCAGCAGCCCGATAGACACCTTATCCTATGGCTACACCTTC.

The rearrangement uses TRBV14 and TRBJ1-1; no clear D gene. Germline CDR1 is SGHDN and CDR2 is FVKESK. V was cut by 0 bases and J by 7 bases, with 9 bases left in between. The CDR3 is 13 amino acids. DNA of the CDR3: TGTGCCAGCAGCCAAGACGCGCAGGTTGAAGCTTTCTTT. As protein: CASSQDAQVEAFF.

The chain has TRBV5-4 and TRBJ2-1; TRBD2 is a possible D gene (6 bases). There are 15 residues in the CDR3. Germline CDR1 and CDR2: SGHNT and YYREEE (reference sequence). V was clipped by 4 bases and J by 0 bases, with 11 bases between them. In nucleotides, the CDR3 is TGTGCCAGCAGCAGGGACTCAGGCTCCTACAATGAGCAGTTCTTC. It codes for CASSRDSGSYNEQFF.

The V and J genes are TRBV7-3 and TRBJ2-3, with 10 bases that match TRBD2. CDR3 length: 16 amino acids. The ends lost 5 bases at V and 4 bases at J; junction bases unmatched: 9. Germline V gives CDR1 SGHTA, CDR2 FQGTGA. CDR3 DNA sequence: TGTGCCAGCAGCCCCGGGGCTAGCGGGAGAGCAGATACGCAGTATTTT. This encodes CASSPGASGRADTQYF.

The rearrangement uses TRBV2 and TRBJ1-2, with a tentative D call TRBD1 (5 bases). Trimming shortened V by 11 bases and J by 2 bases, and 15 bases separated the two germline ends. The CDR3 spans 13 residues. Germline V lookup: CDR1 SNHLY, CDR2 FYNNEI. The CDR3 here is CASQRDRNYGYTF. CDR3 DNA sequence: TGTGCCTCCCAAAGAGACAGAAACTATGGCTACACCTTC. Full variable domain (remainder filled in from reference TRBV2 and TRBJ1-2): EPEVTQTPSHQVTQMGQEVILRCVPISNHLYFYWYRQILGQKVEFLVSFYNNEISEKSEIFDDQFSVERPDGSNFTLKIRSTKLEDSAMYFCASQRDRNYGYTFGSGTRLTVV.

V is TRBV9 and J is TRBJ1-5, with 7 bases matching TRBD1. This CDR3 is built from 13 residues. J gave up 6 bases and V 3 bases, and 3 bases lay outside the gene matches. Germline loops: CDR1 SGDLS, CDR2 YYNGEE. CDR3 protein: CASSAGGSQPQHF. Here the CDR3 DNA reads TGTGCCAGCAGCGCAGGGGGTAGTCAGCCCCAGCATTTT.

The CDR3 bases are TGTGCCAGCAGCTTCGGACAGGCAACTAATGAAAAACTGTTTTTT. Translating gives CASSFGQATNEKLFF. This sequence joins TRBV5-8 and TRBJ1-4, with TRBD1 matching over 7 bases. This CDR3 has 15 residues. V trimming: 2 bases; J trimming: 0 bases; junction bases outside the gene matches: 1. The V gene's germline CDR1 is SGHTS and CDR2 YDEGEE.

This chain connects TRBV6-6 to TRBJ2-7; D ambiguous. The germline V gene encodes CDR1 MNHNY and CDR2 SVGAGI (reference sequence). This CDR3 region has 16 residues. The ends were cut back, 6 bases at V and 0 bases at J, with 18 bases in the middle. The CDR3 loop reads CASSLQPRQPSYEQYF. In DNA, the CDR3 is TGTGCCAGCAGCCTACAACCCAGGCAACCCTCCTACGAGCAGTACTTC.

The V gene is TRBV19, the J gene TRBJ1-1; 7 nucleotides align to TRBD1. CDR1 is LNHDA and CDR2 is SQIVND in the germline V gene (reference sequence). The CDR3 is 14 residues long. Trimming removed 8 bases from V and 0 bases from J; junction bases left unmatched: 6. The DNA for the CDR3 is TGTGCCAGTCAATTTGACAGGGTGAACACTGAAGCTTTCTTT. Its translation: CASQFDRVNTEAFF.

The chain combines TRBV3-1 (or the pseudogene TRBV3-2) with TRBJ1-3; no clear D. Germline CDR1 and CDR2: LGHDT and YNNKEL (reference sequence). The CDR3 loop spans 15 amino acids. Trimming removed 4 bases at V and 3 bases at J, with 13 bases between. CDR3 sequence reads: CASSPGAGYGNTIYF. DNA for the CDR3: TGTGCCAGCAGCCCTGGCGCGGGGTATGGAAACACCATATATTTT.